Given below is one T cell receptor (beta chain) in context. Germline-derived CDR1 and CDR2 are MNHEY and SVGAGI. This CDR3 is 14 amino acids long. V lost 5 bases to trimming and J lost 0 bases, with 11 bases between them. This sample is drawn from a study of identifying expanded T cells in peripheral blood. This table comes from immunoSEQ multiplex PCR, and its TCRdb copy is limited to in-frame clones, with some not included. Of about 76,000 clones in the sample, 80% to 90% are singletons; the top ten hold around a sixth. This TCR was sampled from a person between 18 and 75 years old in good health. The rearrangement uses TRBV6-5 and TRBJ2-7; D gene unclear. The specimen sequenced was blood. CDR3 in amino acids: CASSRGRSSYEQYF. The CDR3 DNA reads TGTGCCAGCAGTCGAGGAAGGAGCTCCTACGAGCAGTACTTC.